The present T cell receptor (beta chain) was sequenced within a study of T cell responses to AZD1222 COVID-19 vaccine. This CDR3 has 16 amino acids. Germline V lookup: CDR1 MDHEN, CDR2 SYDVKM. The V and J ends lost 5 bases and 2 bases, in that order; junction bases with no gene match: 11. The table came from immunoSEQ multiplex PCR; TCRdb's copy has only in-frame clones and leaves some out. The sample shows around 97,000 clones, roughly nine tenths of them seen only once. Source: peripheral blood, taken on day 0 of AZD1222 vaccination. The J gene is TRBJ2-7, the V gene TRBV28; 8 bases fit TRBD2. The sequence came from an adult in good health. The DNA of the CDR3 is TGTGCCAGCAGTCCCCTAGGTCTAGCGGGTACCTACGAGCAGTACTTC. This codes for CASSPLGLAGTYEQYF.